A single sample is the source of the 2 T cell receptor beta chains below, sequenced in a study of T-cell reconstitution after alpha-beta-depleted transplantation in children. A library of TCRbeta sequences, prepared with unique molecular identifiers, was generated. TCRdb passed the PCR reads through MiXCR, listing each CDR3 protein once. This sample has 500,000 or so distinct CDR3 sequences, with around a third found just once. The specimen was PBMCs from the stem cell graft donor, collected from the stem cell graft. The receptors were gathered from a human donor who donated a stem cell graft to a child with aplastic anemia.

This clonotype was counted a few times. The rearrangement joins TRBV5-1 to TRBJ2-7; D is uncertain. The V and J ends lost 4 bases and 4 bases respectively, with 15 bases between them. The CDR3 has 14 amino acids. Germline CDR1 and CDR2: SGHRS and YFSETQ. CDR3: CASSPAGRRYEQYV. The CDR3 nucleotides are TGCGCCAGCAGCCCGGCAGGCAGGCGGTACGAGCAGTACGTC.

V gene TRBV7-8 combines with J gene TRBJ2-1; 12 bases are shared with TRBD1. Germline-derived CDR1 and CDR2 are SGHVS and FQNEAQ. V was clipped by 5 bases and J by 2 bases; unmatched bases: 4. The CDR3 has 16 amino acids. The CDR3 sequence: CASSKGQGAAYNEQFF. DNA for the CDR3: TGTGCCAGCAGCAAGGGACAGGGGGCAGCCTACAATGAGCAGTTCTTC.